Following are 3 T cell receptor beta chains from one sample sequenced in a study of shared clonotypes between healthy human individuals. Terminally differentiated effector memory CD45RA+ cells were excluded from the naive CD8 cells, which were CD45RO-negative and positively selected for CCR7. Sequenced by immunoSEQ multiplex PCR; TCRdb stores in-frame clones only, minus some. The top ten hold about 0.11% of the sample, which has hundreds of thousands of clones, 95% seen once. The sequenced material came from naive CD8+ T cells sorted from blood. The receptors shown here come from a woman under 40 in good health.

This clone appeared a single time. The CDR3 sequence: CASSEGTSGEQFF. Here the CDR3 DNA reads TGTGCCAGCAGTGAAGGGACTAGCGGTGAGCAGTTCTTC. The genes are TRBV6-4 and TRBJ2-1, with 11 bases fitting TRBD2. Germline trimming cut 3 bases from V and 9 bases from J; bases unmatched to any gene: 1. The germline V gene has CDR1 MRHNA and CDR2 SNTAGT. This CDR3 contains 13 residues.

On this clone: The same CDR3 can be traced to other DNA sequences in this sample. This chain connects TRBV6-5 to TRBJ2-2; no definite D call. The germline V and J ends were trimmed by 2 bases and 0 bases, with 4 bases remaining between them. From germline, CDR1 is MNHEY and CDR2 SVGAGI. CDR3 length: 14 residues. CDR3 DNA: TGTGCCAGCAGTTACGGTGCGAACACCGGGGAGCTGTTTTTT. It specifies CASSYGANTGELFF.

The chain combines TRBV5-6 with TRBJ2-5, with TRBD2 matching over 7 bases. CDR3 length: 15 amino acids. CDR1 and CDR2 from the germline V gene are SGHDT and YYEEEE. Trimming cost V 4 bases and J 10 bases; bases outside gene matches: 16. CDR3 nucleotides: TGTGCCAGCAGCAGGACGCGGGAGCTTAACCTGGGCCAGTACTTC. Its protein is CASSRTRELNLGQYF.